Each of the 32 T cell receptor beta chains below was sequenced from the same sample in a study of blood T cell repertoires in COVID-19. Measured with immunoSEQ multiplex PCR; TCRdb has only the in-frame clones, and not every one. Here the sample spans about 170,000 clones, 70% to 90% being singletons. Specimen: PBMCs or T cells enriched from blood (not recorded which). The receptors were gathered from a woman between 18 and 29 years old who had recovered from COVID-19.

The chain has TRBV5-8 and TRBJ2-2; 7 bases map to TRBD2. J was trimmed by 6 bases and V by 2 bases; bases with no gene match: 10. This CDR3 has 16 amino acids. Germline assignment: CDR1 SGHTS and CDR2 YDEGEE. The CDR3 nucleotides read TGTGCCAGCAGCTTAGAGCGGACTAGTATACCCGGGGAGCTGTTTTTT. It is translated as CASSLERTSIPGELFF.

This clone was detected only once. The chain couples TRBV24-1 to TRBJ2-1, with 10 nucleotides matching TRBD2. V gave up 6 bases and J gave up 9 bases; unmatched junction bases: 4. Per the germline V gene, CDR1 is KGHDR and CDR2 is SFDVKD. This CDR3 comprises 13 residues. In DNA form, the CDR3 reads TGTGCCACCAGTACAGCGGGAGGGAGTGAGCAGTTCTTC. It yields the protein CATSTAGGSEQFF.

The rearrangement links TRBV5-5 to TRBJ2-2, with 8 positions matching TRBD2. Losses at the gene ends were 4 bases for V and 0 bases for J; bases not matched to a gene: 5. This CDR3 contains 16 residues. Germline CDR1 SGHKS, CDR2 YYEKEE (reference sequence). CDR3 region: CASSALAVANTGELFF. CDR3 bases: TGTGCCAGCAGCGCACTAGCGGTCGCGAACACCGGGGAGCTGTTTTTT.

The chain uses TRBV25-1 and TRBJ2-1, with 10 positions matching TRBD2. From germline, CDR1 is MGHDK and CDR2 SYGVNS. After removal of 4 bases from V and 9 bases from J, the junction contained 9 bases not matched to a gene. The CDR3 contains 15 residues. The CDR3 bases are TGTGCCAGCAGTGGGTCTAGCGGGAGTGACGGTGAGCAGTTCTTC. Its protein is CASSGSSGSDGEQFF.

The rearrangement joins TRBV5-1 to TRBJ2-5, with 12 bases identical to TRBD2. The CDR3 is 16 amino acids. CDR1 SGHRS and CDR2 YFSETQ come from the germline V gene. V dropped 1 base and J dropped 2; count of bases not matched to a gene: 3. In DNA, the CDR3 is TGCGCCAGCAGCTTGACTAGCGGGAGGTCACAAGAGACCCAGTACTTC. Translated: CASSLTSGRSQETQYF.

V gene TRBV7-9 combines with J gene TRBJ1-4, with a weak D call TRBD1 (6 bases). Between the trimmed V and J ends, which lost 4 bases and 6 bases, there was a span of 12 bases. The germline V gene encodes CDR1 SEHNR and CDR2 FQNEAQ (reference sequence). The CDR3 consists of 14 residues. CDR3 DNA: TGTGCCAGCAGCTCAGGGGAAGCCCATGAAAAACTGTTTTTT. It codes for CASSSGEAHEKLFF.

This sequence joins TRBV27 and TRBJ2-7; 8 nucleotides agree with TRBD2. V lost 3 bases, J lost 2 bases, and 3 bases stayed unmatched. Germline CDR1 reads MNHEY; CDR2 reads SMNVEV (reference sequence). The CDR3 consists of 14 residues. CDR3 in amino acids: CASSFLAGTYEQYF. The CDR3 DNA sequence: TGTGCCAGCAGTTTTCTAGCGGGCACCTACGAGCAGTACTTC.

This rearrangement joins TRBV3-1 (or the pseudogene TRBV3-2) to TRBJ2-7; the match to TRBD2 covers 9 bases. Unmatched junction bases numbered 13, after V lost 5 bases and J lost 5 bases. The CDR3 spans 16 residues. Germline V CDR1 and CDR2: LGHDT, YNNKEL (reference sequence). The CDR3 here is CASSYPVAGGIHEQYF. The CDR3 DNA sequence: TGTGCCAGCAGCTACCCCGTTGCGGGAGGGATCCACGAGCAGTACTTC.

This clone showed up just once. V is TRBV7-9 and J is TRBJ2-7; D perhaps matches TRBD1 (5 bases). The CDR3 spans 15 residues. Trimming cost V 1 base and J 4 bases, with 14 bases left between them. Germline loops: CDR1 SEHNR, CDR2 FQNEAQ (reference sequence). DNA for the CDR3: TGTGCCAGCAGCTTAGGGTCAAGGGGTAGGTACGAGCAGTACTTC. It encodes CASSLGSRGRYEQYF.

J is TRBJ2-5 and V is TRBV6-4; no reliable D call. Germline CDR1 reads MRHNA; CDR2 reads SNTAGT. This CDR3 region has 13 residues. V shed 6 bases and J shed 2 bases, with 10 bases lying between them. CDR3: CASSPTEQETQYF. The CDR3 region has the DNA TGTGCCAGCAGCCCCACAGAGCAAGAGACCCAGTACTTC.

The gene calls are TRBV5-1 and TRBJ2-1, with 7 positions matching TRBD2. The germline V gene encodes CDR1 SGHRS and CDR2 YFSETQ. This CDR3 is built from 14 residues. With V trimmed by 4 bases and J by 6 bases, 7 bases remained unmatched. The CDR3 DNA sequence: TGCGCCAGCAGCCGGACCCCTAGCGGCAATGAGCAGTTCTTC. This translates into CASSRTPSGNEQFF. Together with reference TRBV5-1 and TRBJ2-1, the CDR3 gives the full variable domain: KAGVTQTPRYLIKTRGQQVTLSCSPISGHRSVSWYQQTPGQGLQFLFEYFSETQRNKGNFPGRFSGRQFSNSRSEMNVSTLELGDSALYLCASSRTPSGNEQFFGPGTRLTVL.

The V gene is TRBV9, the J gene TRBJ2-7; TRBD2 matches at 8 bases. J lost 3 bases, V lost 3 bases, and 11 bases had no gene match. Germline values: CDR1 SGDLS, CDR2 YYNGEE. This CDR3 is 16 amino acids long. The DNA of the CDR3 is TGTGCCAGCAGCGGAAACTTAGCGGGAAGTATCTACGAGCAGTACTTC. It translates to CASSGNLAGSIYEQYF.

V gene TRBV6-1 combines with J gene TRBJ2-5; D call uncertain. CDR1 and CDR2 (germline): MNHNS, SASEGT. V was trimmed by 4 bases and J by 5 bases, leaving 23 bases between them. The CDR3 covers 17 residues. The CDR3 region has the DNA TGTGCCAGCAGTGCCACCTTTGCGGAGCTGTCACGGGAGACCCAGTACTTC. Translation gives CASSATFAELSRETQYF.

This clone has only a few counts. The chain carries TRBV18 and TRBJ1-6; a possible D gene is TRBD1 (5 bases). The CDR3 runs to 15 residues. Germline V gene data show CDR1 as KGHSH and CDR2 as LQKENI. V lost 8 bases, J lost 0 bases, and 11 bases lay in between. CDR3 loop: CASADSSSYNSPLHF. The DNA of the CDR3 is TGTGCCAGCGCTGACAGCTCCTCCTATAATTCACCCCTCCACTTT.

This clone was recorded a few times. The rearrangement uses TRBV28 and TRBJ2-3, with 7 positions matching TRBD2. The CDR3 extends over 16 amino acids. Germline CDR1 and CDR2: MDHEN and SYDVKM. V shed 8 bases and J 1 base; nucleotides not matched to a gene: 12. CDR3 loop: CASRPPSGKGTDTQYF. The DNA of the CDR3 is TGTGCCAGCCGACCCCCGAGCGGGAAGGGCACAGATACGCAGTATTTT.

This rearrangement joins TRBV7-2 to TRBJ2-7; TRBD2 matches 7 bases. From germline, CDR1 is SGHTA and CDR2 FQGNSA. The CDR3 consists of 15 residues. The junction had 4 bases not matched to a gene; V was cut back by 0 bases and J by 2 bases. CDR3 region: CASSLAASGTYEQYF. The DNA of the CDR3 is TGTGCCAGCAGCTTAGCGGCTAGCGGAACCTACGAGCAGTACTTC.

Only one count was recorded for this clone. CDR3 residues: CASSLSAGLRPWDEQFF. As DNA, the CDR3 is TGTGCCAGCAGTTTATCGGCGGGTTTAAGGCCATGGGATGAGCAGTTCTTC. The V and J genes are TRBV27 and TRBJ2-1; possible D gene TRBD2, 5 bases. CDR1 and CDR2 (germline): MNHEY, SMNVEV (reference sequence). This CDR3 has 17 residues. The V end lost 0 bases, the J end lost 8 bases, and 20 bases lay between the germline ends.

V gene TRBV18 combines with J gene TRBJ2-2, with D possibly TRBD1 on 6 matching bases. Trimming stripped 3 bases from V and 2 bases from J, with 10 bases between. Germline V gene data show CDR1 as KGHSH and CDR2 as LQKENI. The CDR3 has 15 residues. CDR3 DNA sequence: TGTGCCAGCTCACCCCGGACAGTCAACACCGGGGAGCTGTTTTTT. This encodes CASSPRTVNTGELFF.

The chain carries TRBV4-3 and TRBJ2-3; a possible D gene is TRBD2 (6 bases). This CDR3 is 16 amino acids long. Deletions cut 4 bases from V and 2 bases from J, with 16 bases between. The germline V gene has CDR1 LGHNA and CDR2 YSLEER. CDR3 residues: CASSPSRGEYTDTQYF. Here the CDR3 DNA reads TGCGCCAGCAGCCCTTCCCGCGGGGAGTACACAGATACGCAGTATTTT.

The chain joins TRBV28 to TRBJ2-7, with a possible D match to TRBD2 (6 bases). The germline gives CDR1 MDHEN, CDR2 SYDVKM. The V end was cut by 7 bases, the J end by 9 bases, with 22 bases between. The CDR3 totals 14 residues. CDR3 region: CASIAPGLPVGQYF. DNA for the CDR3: TGTGCCAGCATCGCACCCGGACTACCGGTGGGGCAGTACTTC. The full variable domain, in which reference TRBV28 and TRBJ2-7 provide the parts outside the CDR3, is DVKVTQSSRYLVKRTGEKVFLECVQDMDHENMFWYRQDPGLGLRLIYFSYDVKMKEKGDIPEGYSVSREKKERFSLILESASTNQTSMYLCASIAPGLPVGQYFGPGTRLTVT.

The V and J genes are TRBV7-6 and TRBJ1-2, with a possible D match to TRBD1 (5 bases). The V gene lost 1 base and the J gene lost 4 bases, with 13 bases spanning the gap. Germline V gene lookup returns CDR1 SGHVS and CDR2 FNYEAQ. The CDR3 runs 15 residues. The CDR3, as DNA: TGTGCCAGCAGCTTAGGTTTGGGGCTAGGCTATGGCTACACCTTC. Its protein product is CASSLGLGLGYGYTF.

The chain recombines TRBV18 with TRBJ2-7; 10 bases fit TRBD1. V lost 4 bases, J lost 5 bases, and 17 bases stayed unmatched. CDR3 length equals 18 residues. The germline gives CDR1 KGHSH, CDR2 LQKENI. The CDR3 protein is CASSLPPGGGQGSNEQYF. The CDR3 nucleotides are TGTGCCAGCTCACTTCCCCCCGGGGGGGGACAGGGGAGCAACGAGCAGTACTTC.

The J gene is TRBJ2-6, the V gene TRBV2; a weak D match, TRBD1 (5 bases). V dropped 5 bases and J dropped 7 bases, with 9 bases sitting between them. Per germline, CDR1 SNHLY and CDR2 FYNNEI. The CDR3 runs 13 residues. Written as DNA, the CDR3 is TGTGCCAGCAGTCTACAGGCTGCCAACGTCCTGACTTTC. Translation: CASSLQAANVLTF.

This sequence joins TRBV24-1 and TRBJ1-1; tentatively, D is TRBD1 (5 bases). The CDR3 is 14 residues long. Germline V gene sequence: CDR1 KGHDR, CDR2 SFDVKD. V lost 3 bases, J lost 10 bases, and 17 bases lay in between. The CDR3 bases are TGTGCCACCAGTGATAAGGGCCGGGGGGTGAGAGCTTTCTTT. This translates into CATSDKGRGVRAFF.

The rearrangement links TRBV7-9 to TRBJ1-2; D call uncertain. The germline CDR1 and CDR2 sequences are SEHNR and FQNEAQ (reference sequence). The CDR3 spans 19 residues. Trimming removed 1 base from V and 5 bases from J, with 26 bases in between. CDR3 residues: CASSLDPAGITIPPYGYTF. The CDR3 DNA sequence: TGTGCCAGCAGCTTAGATCCCGCGGGCATCACCATCCCACCGTATGGCTACACCTTC.

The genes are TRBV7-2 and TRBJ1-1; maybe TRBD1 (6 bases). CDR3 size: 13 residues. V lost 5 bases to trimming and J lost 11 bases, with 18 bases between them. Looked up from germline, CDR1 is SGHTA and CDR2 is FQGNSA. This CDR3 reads CASSLKGGRTAFF. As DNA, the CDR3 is TGTGCCAGCAGCCTTAAAGGGGGTCGGACGGCTTTCTTT.

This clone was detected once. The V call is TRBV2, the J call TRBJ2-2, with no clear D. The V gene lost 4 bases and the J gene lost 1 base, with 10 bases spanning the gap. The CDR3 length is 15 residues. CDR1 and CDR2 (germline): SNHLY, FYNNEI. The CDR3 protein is CASSAGLENTGELFF. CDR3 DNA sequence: TGTGCCAGCAGTGCCGGCCTAGAGAACACCGGGGAGCTGTTTTTT.

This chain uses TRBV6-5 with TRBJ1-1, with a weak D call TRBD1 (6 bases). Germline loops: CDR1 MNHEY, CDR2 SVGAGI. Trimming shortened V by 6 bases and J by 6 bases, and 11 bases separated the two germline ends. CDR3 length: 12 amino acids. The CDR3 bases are TGTGCCAGCAGCCTCAGGGGTTCTGAAGCTTTCTTT. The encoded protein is CASSLRGSEAFF.

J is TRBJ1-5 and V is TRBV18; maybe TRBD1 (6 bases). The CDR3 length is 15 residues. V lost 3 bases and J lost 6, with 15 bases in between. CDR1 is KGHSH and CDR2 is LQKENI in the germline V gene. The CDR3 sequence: CASSPLGARGQPQHF. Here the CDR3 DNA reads TGTGCCAGCTCACCTTTGGGGGCTAGAGGTCAGCCCCAGCATTTT.

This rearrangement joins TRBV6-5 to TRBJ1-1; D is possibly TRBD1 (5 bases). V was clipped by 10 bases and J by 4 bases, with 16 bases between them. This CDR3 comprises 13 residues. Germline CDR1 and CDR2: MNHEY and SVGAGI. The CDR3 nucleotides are TGTGCCATCACCATTGACAGATCCACTGAAGCTTTCTTT. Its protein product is CAITIDRSTEAFF.

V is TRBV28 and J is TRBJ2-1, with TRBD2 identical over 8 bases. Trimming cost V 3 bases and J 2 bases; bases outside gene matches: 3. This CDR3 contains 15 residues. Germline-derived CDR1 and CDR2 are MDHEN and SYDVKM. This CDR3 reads CASSFGGETYNEQFF. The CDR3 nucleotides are TGTGCCAGCAGTTTCGGGGGGGAAACCTACAATGAGCAGTTCTTC. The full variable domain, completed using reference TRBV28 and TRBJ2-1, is DVKVTQSSRYLVKRTGEKVFLECVQDMDHENMFWYRQDPGLGLRLIYFSYDVKMKEKGDIPEGYSVSREKKERFSLILESASTNQTSMYLCASSFGGETYNEQFFGPGTRLTVL.

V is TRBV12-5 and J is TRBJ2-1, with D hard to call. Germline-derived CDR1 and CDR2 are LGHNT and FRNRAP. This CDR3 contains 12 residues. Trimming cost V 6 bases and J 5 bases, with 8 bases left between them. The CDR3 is CASGSVDNEQFF. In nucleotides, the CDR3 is TGTGCTAGTGGATCAGTGGACAATGAGCAGTTCTTC.